The 24 T cell receptor beta chains presented below share a single source sample, sequenced in a study of T cells in localized non-small cell lung cancer. Libraries were prepared by immunoSEQ multiplex PCR; TCRdb keeps only in-frame clonotypes and omits some of them. The sample has 30,000 or so clones; 89% are singletons. This specimen consisted of peripheral blood, obtained before any cancer treatment. All receptors come from a woman between 35 and 70 years old with stage I lung adenocarcinoma.

The chain combines TRBV15 with TRBJ2-5; D not resolved. The CDR3 has 12 amino acids. From germline, CDR1 is LNHNV and CDR2 YYDKDF (reference sequence). The V and J ends lost 5 bases and 5 bases respectively, with 9 bases between them. CDR3 sequence: CATSGVGETQYF. For the CDR3, the DNA is TGTGCCACCAGCGGGGTTGGGGAGACCCAGTACTTC.

The V gene is TRBV11-3, the J gene TRBJ2-3, with a tentative D call TRBD2 (6 bases). Trimming pared 4 bases from V and 4 bases from J, leaving 12 bases between. This CDR3 is built from 14 residues. CDR1 and CDR2 from the germline V gene are SGHNT and YENEEA. CDR3 sequence: CASSSRERPDTQYF. Here the CDR3 DNA reads TGTGCCAGCAGCTCACGGGAGCGGCCAGATACGCAGTATTTT.

The chain links TRBV28 to TRBJ2-3; TRBD1 aligns across 9 bases. The CDR3 runs 17 residues. The germline gives CDR1 MDHEN, CDR2 SYDVKM. Trimming cost V 6 bases and J 6 bases; bases outside gene matches: 16. Here the CDR3 DNA reads TGTGCCAGCAGCCTAAGGGGTGGGGACAGGGTAACGGATACGCAGTATTTT. It is translated as CASSLRGGDRVTDTQYF. The full variable domain, with the rest looked up from reference TRBV28 and TRBJ2-3, is DVKVTQSSRYLVKRTGEKVFLECVQDMDHENMFWYRQDPGLGLRLIYFSYDVKMKEKGDIPEGYSVSREKKERFSLILESASTNQTSMYLCASSLRGGDRVTDTQYFGPGTRLTVL.

This chain links TRBV9 with TRBJ2-1, with D uncertain. Trimming cost V 3 bases and J 0 bases, with 13 bases left between them. This CDR3 is 16 amino acids long. The germline CDR1 and CDR2 sequences are SGDLS and YYNGEE. The chain's CDR3 is CASSASLESSYNEQFF. The CDR3, as DNA: TGTGCCAGCAGCGCCAGTTTAGAGAGCTCCTACAATGAGCAGTTCTTC.

V and J are TRBV28 and TRBJ2-7; 12 positions match TRBD1. Germline CDR1 is MDHEN and CDR2 is SYDVKM. This CDR3 spans 15 amino acids. J gave up 5 bases and V 6 bases, and 8 bases lay outside the gene matches. CDR3 sequence: CASSTRDRGPNEQYF. CDR3 nucleotides: TGTGCCAGCAGCACCAGGGACAGGGGGCCGAACGAGCAGTACTTC.

The chain combines TRBV6-1 with TRBJ1-5; 8 bases align to TRBD1. CDR1 is MNHNS, CDR2 SASEGT, per germline. This CDR3 is built from 15 residues. The V segment lost 6 bases and the J segment 4 bases; nucleotides outside the gene matches: 8. CDR3 residues: CASRIQGGRNQPQHF. DNA for the CDR3: TGTGCCAGCAGGATACAGGGGGGACGGAATCAGCCCCAGCATTTT.

The gene calls are TRBV28 and TRBJ2-3; D ambiguous. The ends were cut back, 7 bases at V and 1 base at J, with 12 bases in the middle. The CDR3 sequence is 14 residues long. The germline gives CDR1 MDHEN, CDR2 SYDVKM. This CDR3 is CASKPSMGTDTQYF. CDR3 in DNA: TGTGCCAGCAAACCATCTATGGGCACAGATACGCAGTATTTT.

The chain is built from TRBV7-3 and TRBJ2-6; D call uncertain. The CDR3 has 15 amino acids. Trimming removed 3 bases from V and 1 base from J, with 7 bases in between. CDR1 is SGHTA, CDR2 FQGTGA, per germline. CDR3 sequence: CASSFGGSGANVLTF. DNA for the CDR3: TGTGCCAGCAGCTTCGGTGGATCTGGGGCCAACGTCCTGACTTTC.

V and J are TRBV28 and TRBJ2-1; TRBD2 aligns across 8 bases. CDR1 MDHEN and CDR2 SYDVKM come from the germline V gene. The ends lost 6 bases at V and 0 bases at J; junction bases unmatched: 4. This CDR3 is 15 amino acids long. The CDR3 protein is CASSYSGTSYNEQFF. CDR3 DNA sequence: TGTGCCAGCAGCTATAGCGGGACCTCCTACAATGAGCAGTTCTTC.

The rearrangement joins TRBV4-1 to TRBJ1-2, with D hard to call. V was cut by 4 bases and J by 6 bases, with 12 bases left in between. Germline V gives CDR1 MGHRA, CDR2 YSYEKL. The length of the CDR3 is 13 residues. The CDR3 loop is CASSPYEGDGYTF. CDR3 sequence (DNA): TGCGCCAGCAGCCCCTACGAGGGCGATGGCTACACCTTC.

The V call is TRBV7-2, the J call TRBJ2-7; the D gene could be TRBD1 or TRBD2 (5 bases each). The CDR3 sequence is 14 residues long. V was cut by 5 bases and J by 4 bases, with 15 bases left in between. Per germline, CDR1 SGHTA and CDR2 FQGNSA. The CDR3 is CASSVGTAGYEQYF. In nucleotides, the CDR3 is TGTGCCAGCAGCGTGGGGACGGCTGGGTACGAGCAGTACTTC. The full variable domain, rest sourced from reference TRBV7-2 and TRBJ2-7, is GAGVSQSPSNKVTEKGKDVELRCDPISGHTALYWYRQSLGQGLEFLIYFQGNSAPDKSGLPSDRFSAERTGGSVSTLTIQRTQQEDSAVYLCASSVGTAGYEQYFGPGTRLTVT.

V usage is TRBV7-9 and J usage is TRBJ2-3; unclear D gene. CDR3 size: 13 residues. Looked up from germline, CDR1 is SEHNR and CDR2 is FQNEAQ (reference sequence). Between the trimmed V and J ends, which lost 1 base and 8 bases, there was a span of 10 bases. The CDR3 spells CASSLGALTTQYF. Here the CDR3 DNA reads TGTGCCAGCAGCTTAGGAGCATTAACTACGCAGTATTTT.

The V gene is TRBV18, the J gene TRBJ1-1; a possible D gene is TRBD1 (5 bases). This CDR3 is 13 amino acids long. CDR1 and CDR2 from the germline V gene are KGHSH and LQKENI. Trimming left V 0 bases short and J 8 bases short, with 10 bases between. The CDR3 DNA sequence: TGTGCCAGCTCACCACCGGGGCTTCCAGAAGCTTTCTTT. Its translation: CASSPPGLPEAFF. The full variable domain, rest sourced from reference TRBV18 and TRBJ1-1, is NAGVMQNPRHLVRRRGQEARLRCSPMKGHSHVYWYRQLPEEGLKFMVYLQKENIIDESGMPKERFSAEFPKEGPSILRIQQVVRGDSAAYFCASSPPGLPEAFFGQGTRLTVV.

This sequence joins TRBV30 and TRBJ2-6, with TRBD1 matching 7 bases. CDR1 is GTSNPN, CDR2 SVGIG, per germline (reference sequence). The CDR3 contains 17 residues. The J segment lost 0 bases and the V segment lost 0 bases, leaving 5 bases of the junction unmatched. DNA of the CDR3: TGTGCCTGGAGTGTAAGAGGGGGCTCCTCTGGGGCCAACGTCCTGACTTTC. Amino acids: CAWSVRGGSSGANVLTF.

There are a few counts of this clone. This sequence joins TRBV7-9 and TRBJ2-5, with 7 bases lining up with TRBD1. CDR3 size: 16 residues. Germline trimming cut 5 bases from V and 5 bases from J; bases unmatched to any gene: 14. The germline gives CDR1 SEHNR, CDR2 FQNEAQ (reference sequence). This CDR3 is CASSRLGQKVGETQYF. The CDR3 region has the DNA TGTGCCAGCAGCCGATTGGGACAGAAAGTAGGGGAGACCCAGTACTTC.

The chain is built from TRBV6-5 and TRBJ2-5; tentatively, D is TRBD1 or TRBD2 (6 bases each). Germline CDR1 MNHEY, CDR2 SVGAGI. The CDR3 length is 13 residues. V was pared by 7 bases and J by 5 bases, with 14 bases between. In DNA form, the CDR3 reads TGTGCCAGCACCCCCGGGGGCCAGGAGACCCAGTACTTC. Its translation: CASTPGGQETQYF.

The genes are TRBV7-2 and TRBJ1-1; the D gene is possibly TRBD1 (6 bases). In germline, CDR1 is SGHTA, CDR2 FQGNSA. Trimming removed 3 bases at V and 4 bases at J, with 9 bases between. CDR3 length: 13 amino acids. This CDR3 reads CASSFTGSTEAFF. The DNA for the CDR3 is TGTGCCAGCAGCTTTACAGGGAGCACTGAAGCTTTCTTT.

The chain has TRBV18 and TRBJ1-5; D possibly corresponds to TRBD1 (5 bases). Germline V gene lookup returns CDR1 KGHSH and CDR2 LQKENI. The CDR3 loop spans 17 amino acids. V was pared by 0 bases and J by 3 bases, with 15 bases between. The CDR3 is CASSPPFVGRANQPQHF. CDR3 coding DNA: TGTGCCAGCTCACCACCATTCGTGGGCAGGGCCAATCAGCCCCAGCATTTT.

The chain combines TRBV7-9 with TRBJ2-7, with D perhaps TRBD1 (6 bases). V was trimmed by 0 bases and J by 6 bases, leaving 12 bases between them. Per the germline V gene, CDR1 is SEHNR and CDR2 is FQNEAQ (reference sequence). The CDR3 sequence is 14 residues long. The CDR3 here is CASSLALTQGEQYF. The DNA for the CDR3 is TGTGCCAGCAGCTTAGCCTTGACACAGGGCGAGCAGTACTTC.

The V and J genes are TRBV6-5 and TRBJ2-2; the D gene is possibly TRBD1 (6 bases). V shed 5 bases and J shed 2 bases, with 12 bases lying between them. Looked up from germline, CDR1 is MNHEY and CDR2 is SVGAGI. The CDR3 is 15 amino acids. The CDR3 nucleotides are TGTGCCAGCAGTGCCGGGACACCTAACACCGGGGAGCTGTTTTTT. Protein: CASSAGTPNTGELFF.

The chain couples TRBV5-1 to TRBJ1-1, with 11 positions matching TRBD1. The CDR3 spans 14 residues. V shed 4 bases and J 4 bases; nucleotides not matched to a gene: 3. CDR1 and CDR2 from the germline V gene are SGHRS and YFSETQ. DNA of the CDR3: TGCGCCAGCAGCCCGGGACAGGGGGGCACTGAAGCTTTCTTT. Translating gives CASSPGQGGTEAFF.

The chain couples TRBV27 to TRBJ1-5, with D possibly matching TRBD1 (5 bases). This CDR3 is built from 14 residues. The V end was cut by 5 bases, the J end by 5 bases, with 13 bases between. Germline assignment: CDR1 MNHEY and CDR2 SMNVEV (reference sequence). The CDR3 is CASSPRQRYQPQHF. The CDR3 region has the DNA TGTGCCAGCAGTCCACGACAGCGTTATCAGCCCCAGCATTTT.

The J gene is TRBJ2-2, the V gene TRBV6-1; unclear D gene. The CDR3 runs 15 residues. Germline values: CDR1 MNHNS, CDR2 SASEGT. V was cut by 6 bases and J by 1 base, with 12 bases left in between. The CDR3 nucleotides read TGTGCCAGCAGCGCCATTGAATTGAACACCGGGGAGCTGTTTTTT. Amino acids: CASSAIELNTGELFF.

The chain has TRBV7-9 and TRBJ1-4; 7 bases match TRBD1. Germline trimming cut 4 bases from V and 3 bases from J; bases unmatched to any gene: 5. The CDR3 loop spans 15 amino acids. The germline CDR1 and CDR2 sequences are SEHNR and FQNEAQ (reference sequence). The CDR3 nucleotides are TGTGCCAGCAGCTCACAAACAGGGGCTAATGAAAAACTGTTTTTT. Protein sequence: CASSSQTGANEKLFF.